This T cell receptor (beta chain) is drawn from a study of shared clonotypes between healthy human individuals (TCRdb year 2020). In terms of the full investigation: The cohort included three men and a couple of women between 18 and 49 years of age. Per donor, three plates each were used for CD4 naive and CD4 memory, two for CD8 naive, and one for CD8 memory. Blood TCR repertoires of roughly five healthy adults were deeply sequenced to estimate repertoire size and the extent of clonotype sharing between individuals. Different laboratories and diverse techniques were used to prepare libraries and sequence TCR repertoires, to increase sequencing depth and limit assay-specific biases. Between about 0.85 and 10 billion PBMCs per donor were obtained by leukapheresis. Paper-wide results and their limitations: Larger estimated clonotype richness was generally found for naive subsets than for memory subsets. Based on pairwise subsampling, the degree of clonotype sharing among donors was expected to be affected by sequencing depth. Higher generation probabilities were observed for clonotypes shared by all four sorted-subset donors than for non-shared clonotypes. The small number of donors limited the genetic and exposure-history diversity represented. Rarefaction of sorted-subset datasets indicated incomplete sequencing despite the large sequencing depth. Sharing across several donors was observed for about 5% of naive CD4, about 3.2% of naive CD8, 2% to 2.5% of memory CD4, and approximately 0.41% of memory CD8 clonotypes. Only blood was sampled, and tissue TCR repertoires likely differ from those in blood.

V lost 4 bases and J lost 4 bases, and the count of bases not matched to a germline gene is 8. From a lookup of the germline V gene (reference sequence), CDR1 and CDR2 are SEHNR and FQNEAQ. From its cysteine to its phenylalanine, the CDR3 spans 15 amino acids. Only the CDR3 part of the read is kept: 45 bases, read in frame from the first base. Healthy HIV-negative adults with no recently reported acute infections or vaccinations were included as donors. All donors were Caucasian adults living in Nashville, Tennessee, USA. CD4+ T cells were enriched by magnetic negative selection, after which naive cells were positively selected on CD45RA and the negative fraction was taken as the memory subset. Blood was obtained by leukapheresis, after which PBMCs were separated by Ficoll-Histopaque density gradient centrifugation and cryopreserved in liquid nitrogen vapor phase. Analytical flow cytometry was used to check the purity and quantity of each magnetically sorted T cell population. Genomic DNA was isolated from each sorted fraction and quantified by UV absorbance on a Nanodrop 2000c.

Using the deep immunoSEQ assay, multiplex PCR amplified TCR CDR3 regions from genomic DNA. For each cell subset, the extracted genomic DNA was distributed evenly across all wells of several immunoSEQ 96-well plates, and each plate served as one replicate. Each replicate PCR for sorted subsets received roughly 0.2 ug genomic DNA, equal to around 32,000 T cell genomes. The purified libraries were quantified using a Qubit 3.0 fluorometer, sized with a Bioanalyzer 2100, and then quantified again using the KAPA Library Quantification kit. Each immunoSEQ 96-well plate was sequenced on its own single-read 150-cycle Illumina NextSeq 550 flow cell. The source study handled its data this way. Because the immunoSEQ output held only junctional sequences and lacked quality scores, the filtering could not match the filtering applied to full-length reads. To assign V/J genes and CDR3, sequences were annotated against IMGT germline references using PyIR, a Python wrapper for IgBLAST v1.9. Any read was removed if the V/J assignment was weak (E-value above 1e-6), the CDR3 was missing, or the read contained stop codons, out-of-frame junctions, or ambiguous translated residues. A V3J clonotype was defined by an identical inferred V gene, J gene, and CDR3 amino acid sequence. To compute the percentage overlap between repertoires, the number of shared unique clonotypes was divided by the size of the smaller repertoire. Richness of each repertoire was evaluated using RTK rarefaction, the Chao1 estimator, and Recon v2.1 estimates of unobserved clonotypes. For all TCRbeta clonotypes obtained by the gDNA method from a few donors, generation probabilities were computed with OLGA. The immuneACCESS repertoire file appears here via TCRdb, limited to in-frame rearrangements. These files lack a portion of the clones; in checked studies, under half of the deficit traces to unresolved V genes, and the cause of the others is not known. That table is the source of V, J and clone size, and D and trimming were worked out from the DNA. The sample table shows about 710,000 clones, and around three quarters are seen once. Under 2% of the sample comes from the top ten.

Comment on this clone: It lacks a known antigen. No much larger clone is present one base from it, and per-base qualities are unavailable.

The V gene is TRBV7-9 and the J gene is TRBJ2-7, with TRBD1 matching 9 junction bases. Sequencing was carried out using memory CD4+ T cells sorted from blood. Read against the paper, the sample's cell subset or site label means: CD45RA-negative fraction. The TCR comes from a woman between 25 and 40 years old in good health. The CDR3 in this case is CASSSPGTGYYEQYF. The bases read TGTGCCAGCAGCTCTCCCGGGACAGGGTATTACGAGCAGTACTTC.